What follows is one T cell receptor beta chain and its context. This clone's antigen is unknown. No much larger clone is present one base from it, and per-base qualities are unavailable. Libraries were prepared through the immunoSEQ multiplex PCR assay. TCRdb's version of the immuneACCESS table is confined to in-frame rearrangements and falls short of the full clone set. An unresolved V gene accounts for under half of the shortfall where checked; the remainder is of unknown origin. The sample has over 45,000 clones on record, approximately 90% of them singletons. The biggest ten clones account for just under 0.6% of the sample. This entry is derived from a study of T cell changes during pregnancy in multiple sclerosis (dated by TCRdb to the late 2010s). Background on the whole study: The study looked at changes in the T cell repertoire across pregnancy in women with multiple sclerosis.

V is clipped by 1 base and J by 7 bases, and the sequence between their germline boundaries is 17 bases long. CDR1 and CDR2, per the germline V gene, are SGHTA and FQGNSA. From the cysteine through the phenylalanine, the CDR3 covers 15 amino acids. Just CDR3 DNA is preserved here, 45 bases in frame from base 1. The sequence links TRBV7-2 to TRBJ2-7, with TRBD2 perhaps the D gene, on 6 matching bases. The TCR originated in a female donor with multiple sclerosis, enrolled in a pregnancy study. Sequenced material: CD4+ T cells from peripheral blood mononuclear cells, taken in the first trimester of pregnancy. Here is the DNA: TGTGCCAGCAGCTTAGTAGGGACTCTTGTTAAGGAGCAGTACTTC. Its translation is CASSLVGTLVKEQYF. With the rest looked up from the reference TRBV7-2 and TRBJ2-7 genes rather than sequenced, the full variable domain is GAGVSQSPSNKVTEKGKDVELRCDPISGHTALYWYRQSLGQGLEFLIYFQGNSAPDKSGLPSDRFSAERTGGSVSTLTIQRTQQEDSAVYLCASSLVGTLVKEQYFGPGTRLTVT.